The rows below give T cell receptor beta chains drawn from one sample of a study of T cells in Graves' hyperthyroidism and ophthalmopathy. TCRdb called the multiplex PCR reads again in MiXCR, with one record for every CDR3 protein. This repertoire shows roughly 570,000 distinct CDR3 sequences, around 45% found once; its top ten account for about 7.8%. Input material: peripheral blood or thyroid tissue (not recorded which). The source of these receptors is a woman aged 18-35 years with Graves' hyperthyroidism. Each CDR3 is given with its conserved first and last residue. Fields, in order: D gene, V gene, J gene, clone size, CDR3 protein, CDR3 DNA. D genes are given only for firm matches. A row's size may be missing; if present it is once, few, many or a size class.

.	TRBV7-9	TRBJ1-4	many	CASSLTPSLGNEKLFF	TGTGCCAGCAGCTTAACGCCCAGCTTGGGGAATGAAAAACTGTTTTTT
.	TRBV6-2/TRBV6-3	TRBJ1-2	many	CASRPTSGARTLYGYTF	TGTGCCAGCAGGCCCACCTCAGGGGCCCGAACTCTCTATGGCTACACCTTC
.	TRBV27	TRBJ1-4	many	CASSLIGDEKLFF	TGTGCCAGCAGTTTGATCGGGGATGAAAAACTGTTTTTT
TRBD2	TRBV7-3	TRBJ2-5	.	CASRPAGGRGVEETQYF	TGTGCCAGCAGGCCAGCGGGGGGAAGGGGCGTCGAGGAGACCCAGTACTTC
.	TRBV2	TRBJ2-2	many	CASSALGTGELFF	TGTGCCAGCAGTGCCCTAGGGACCGGGGAGCTGTTTTTT
.	TRBV7-2	TRBJ2-5	.	CASSSTDRLETQYF	TGTGCCAGCAGCTCCACGGACCGACTGGAGACCCAGTACTTC
TRBD1	TRBV7-2	TRBJ2-7	.	CASSLAWDRDEQYF	TGTGCCAGCAGCTTAGCGTGGGACAGGGACGAGCAGTACTTC
.	TRBV20-1	TRBJ1-1	many	CSAGSGTKNTEAFF	TGCAGTGCTGGTTCCGGGACCAAGAACACTGAAGCTTTCTTT
.	TRBV15	TRBJ1-5	.	CATSFRRETQHF	TGTGCCACCAGCTTCCGCCGCGAGACCCAGCATTTT
TRBD2	TRBV29-1	TRBJ2-7	.	CSLGLAGDYEQYF	TGCAGCTTGGGACTAGCGGGAGACTACGAGCAGTACTTC
.	TRBV7-9	TRBJ2-3	many	CASSWTDTQYF	TGTGCCAGCAGCTGGACAGATACGCAGTATTTT
.	TRBV5-1	TRBJ2-7	many	CASSLELLYEQYF	TGCGCCAGCAGCTTGGAGCTTCTCTACGAGCAGTACTTC
TRBD2	TRBV6-1	TRBJ2-1	.	CASSAETSGMRNEQFF	TGTGCCAGCAGTGCCGAGACTAGCGGGATGCGTAATGAGCAGTTCTTC
.	TRBV29-1	TRBJ1-5	once	CSVPGSVGNQPQHF	TGCAGCGTGCCAGGGAGTGTTGGCAATCAGCCCCAGCATTTT
TRBD2	TRBV20-1	TRBJ2-7	.	CSARTSGSNYGQYF	TGCAGTGCTCGGACTAGCGGGAGTAATTACGGGCAGTACTTC
TRBD1	TRBV19	TRBJ2-5	many	CASSIPSGGVETQYF	TGTGCCAGTAGTATTCCTTCAGGGGGCGTGGAGACCCAGTACTTC
.	TRBV7-9	TRBJ2-7	.	CASSTGLAWSYGQYF	TGTGCCAGCAGCACAGGCCTAGCGTGGTCCTACGGGCAGTACTTC
TRBD2	TRBV7-9	TRBJ2-7	.	CASSYGLAESYEQCF	TGTGCCAGCAGCTACGGACTAGCGGAATCCTACGAGCAGTGCTTC
TRBD2	TRBV5-4	TRBJ2-7	once	CASSLASGGRNEQYF	TGTGCCAGCAGCTTGGCCTCGGGGGGGCGGAACGAGCAGTACTTC
.	TRBV7-3	TRBJ2-3	few	CASSLDQLRTDTQYF	TGTGCCAGCAGCCTAGACCAGCTTCGCACAGATACGCAGTATTTT
TRBD1	TRBV6-5	TRBJ1-6	many	CASSPDRESYNSPLHF	TGTGCCAGCAGCCCAGACAGGGAATCCTATAATTCACCCCTCCACTTT
.	TRBV29-1	TRBJ2-5	many	CSVLEGGGPGETQYF	TGCAGCGTGCTAGAAGGGGGAGGGCCTGGAGAGACCCAGTACTTC
TRBD1	TRBV29-1	TRBJ1-4	few	CSLQGANEKLFF	TGCAGCTTACAGGGGGCTAATGAAAAACTGTTTTTT
.	TRBV20-1	TRBJ1-2	once	CSAQPAGGYTF	TGCAGTGCTCAGCCCGCGGGGGGCTACACCTTC
TRBD2	TRBV20-1	TRBJ2-7	.	CSAINGEGEQYF	TGCAGTGCCATTAACGGGGAGGGCGAGCAGTACTTC
.	TRBV12-3/TRBV12-4	TRBJ1-5	many	CASSEQQGSNQPQHF	TGTGCCAGCAGCGAACAACAGGGTTCGAATCAGCCCCAGCATTTT
TRBD2	TRBV15	TRBJ2-7	.	CATSRGTSVTEQYF	TGTGCCACCAGCAGAGGGACTAGCGTTACCGAGCAGTACTTC
TRBD1	TRBV3-1	TRBJ1-1	many	CASSRGTGETEAFF	TGTGCCAGCAGCCGAGGGACAGGGGAAACTGAAGCTTTCTTT
.	TRBV6-5	TRBJ1-2	many	CASSYARGGGGYTF	TGTGCCAGCAGTTATGCCAGGGGAGGTGGTGGCTACACCTTC